Following are 10 T cell receptor beta chains from one sample sequenced in a study of blood T cell repertoires in COVID-19 (dated by TCRdb to the early 2020s). Receptors were amplified or captured by the immunoSEQ multiplex PCR assay. TCRdb provides this immuneACCESS table in a form limited to in-frame rearrangements. Some clones are lacking; in checked studies, under half of them reflect an unresolved V gene, and why the rest are absent is not known. The sample table contains more than 90,000 clones; only one count was recorded for around 80% of them. The ten largest clonotypes hold roughly 2.7% of the sample. The specimen sequenced was peripheral blood. These receptor sequences come from a man aged 50 to 59 with acute or convalescent COVID-19.

There are many counts of this clone. The chain uses TRBV29-1 and TRBJ2-2, with 9 bases fitting TRBD2. Germline CDR1 is SQVTM and CDR2 is ANQGSEA. The CDR3 has 16 residues. V trimming: 7 bases; J trimming: 1 base; junction bases outside the gene matches: 10. This chain's CDR3 is CSATRIAGENTGELFF. CDR3 nucleotides: TGCAGCGCGACCCGAATAGCGGGAGAGAACACCGGGGAGCTGTTTTTT.

The chain is built from TRBV5-5 and TRBJ1-5; 11 positions agree with TRBD1. Germline values: CDR1 SGHKS, CDR2 YYEKEE (reference sequence). J was trimmed by 0 bases and V by 5 bases; bases with no gene match: 7. The CDR3 runs to 17 residues. CDR3 bases: TGTGCCAGCAGGCCAGGACAGGGGGCCTATAGCAATCAGCCCCAGCATTTT. It translates to CASRPGQGAYSNQPQHF.

The CDR3 DNA sequence: TGTGCCAGCAGTTTCCCGGGGATTAATTCACCCCTCCACTTT. The encoded protein is CASSFPGINSPLHF. The chain links TRBV28 to TRBJ1-6; D ambiguous. V lost 3 bases to trimming and J lost 6 bases, with 9 bases between them. This CDR3 comprises 14 residues. The germline V gene encodes CDR1 MDHEN and CDR2 SYDVKM.

Written as DNA, the CDR3 is TGTGCCAGCAGCCAAGATTACCGGGGGGGCCAAGAGACCCAGTACTTC. The encoded protein is CASSQDYRGGQETQYF. The V call is TRBV14, the J call TRBJ2-5; the match to TRBD2 covers 8 bases. The CDR3 runs 16 residues. The germline V gene encodes CDR1 SGHDN and CDR2 FVKESK. V lost 0 bases and J lost 1; bases outside the gene matches: 4.

V usage is TRBV7-9 and J usage is TRBJ1-5, with D unresolved. The CDR3 consists of 15 residues. Germline CDR1 and CDR2: SEHNR and FQNEAQ (reference sequence). Trimming shortened V by 4 bases and J by 0 bases, and 10 bases separated the two germline ends. The CDR3 DNA follows: TGTGCCAGCAGCTCAAGAGCTGATAGCAATCAGCCCCAGCATTTT. This translates into CASSSRADSNQPQHF.

The table lists this clone with a count of one. The chain recombines TRBV5-1 with TRBJ1-3; D may be TRBD1 (5 bases). Germline V gives CDR1 SGHRS, CDR2 YFSETQ. The length of the CDR3 is 14 residues. V dropped 2 bases and J dropped 3 bases, with 9 bases sitting between them. The CDR3 nucleotides read TGCGCCAGCAGCTTAGGACAAGATGGAAACACCATATATTTT. It codes for CASSLGQDGNTIYF.

The rearrangement uses TRBV9 and TRBJ2-1; TRBD1 matches at 8 bases. With V trimmed by 4 bases and J by 7 bases, 10 bases remained unmatched. The CDR3 has 15 amino acids. In germline, CDR1 is SGDLS, CDR2 YYNGEE. For the CDR3, the DNA is TGTGCCAGCAGCTCGCGGACAGGGAACCTGAATGAGCAGTTCTTC. Its translation is CASSSRTGNLNEQFF. Full variable domain (outside the CDR3, taken from reference TRBV9 and TRBJ2-1): DSGVTQTPKHLITATGQRVTLRCSPRSGDLSVYWYQQSLDQGLQFLIQYYNGEERAKGNILERFSAQQFPDLHSELNLSSLELGDSALYFCASSSRTGNLNEQFFGPGTRLTVL.

The V gene is TRBV29-1, the J gene TRBJ2-5; 12 bases are shared with TRBD2. J gave up 6 bases and V 5 bases, and 7 bases lay outside the gene matches. The germline V gene has CDR1 SQVTM and CDR2 ANQGSEA. The CDR3 totals 14 residues. The CDR3 reads CSVQLAGGAKTQYF. The CDR3 DNA is TGCAGCGTTCAACTAGCGGGAGGAGCCAAGACCCAGTACTTC.

The CDR3, as DNA: TGTGCCAGCAGTTTACAGTCCTACTATGGCTACACCTTC. As protein: CASSLQSYYGYTF. The chain combines TRBV6-5 with TRBJ1-2, with D unresolved. Germline V gene lookup returns CDR1 MNHEY and CDR2 SVGAGI. The CDR3 is 13 residues long. Between the trimmed V and J ends, which lost 4 bases and 3 bases, there was a span of 9 bases.

This clone is a singleton in its sample. The CDR3 coding sequence is TGCAGTGCTAGTCCAGGGGGCGGGTTGCAGCCCCAGCATTTT. Its translation: CSASPGGGLQPQHF. The genes are TRBV20-1 and TRBJ1-5, with 8 bases matching TRBD1. This CDR3 contains 14 residues. The germline gives CDR1 DFQATT, CDR2 SNEGSKA (reference sequence). J was trimmed by 7 bases and V by 3 bases; bases with no gene match: 8.